Sequencing of this TCR beta chain was carried out in a study of blood T cell repertoires in COVID-19. Study overall: The study drew acute and convalescent COVID-19 samples from the United States, Italy and Spain. PBMCs, B-cell-depleted T cells, or T cells were the source of the cDNA or gDNA that made up the material.

Original processing notes: Reference gene primer amplification in the assay estimated nucleated cell counts. Assay: immunoSEQ multiplex PCR; the TCRdb copy retains only in-frame clones and omits some. V and J calls and clone size are given by that table; D and trimming were obtained from the DNA. The profile covers approximately 390,000 clones, with around 87% appearing a single time and 6.5% to 7% taken by the ten largest. V was cut by 3 bases and J by 1 base, with 15 bases left in between. This CDR3 spans 16 amino acids. Per germline, CDR1 SGHAT and CDR2 FQNNGV. V usage is TRBV11-2 and J usage is TRBJ1-1; maybe TRBD1 (5 bases). The sequenced sample consisted of peripheral blood. The origin of this receptor is a man aged 18 to 35 with active or convalescent COVID-19. The chain's CDR3 is CASSFSGEVRNTEAFF. CDR3 in DNA: TGTGCCAGCAGCTTTTCGGGGGAAGTTCGGAACACTGAAGCTTTCTTT.